This TCR beta chain was retrieved from a study of cytomegalovirus exposure and HLA in healthy donors. Overall study findings and caveats: Rarity held for most TCR sequences, but there were some public TCRs that occurred in many donors.

PCR used 60 Vbeta primers and 13 Jbeta primers. Sequencing was performed with immunoSEQ multiplex PCR; in TCRdb, only in-frame clones are kept and a portion is missing. The sample carries 170,000 or so clones, 75% to 80% recorded once. This CDR3 is 16 amino acids long. Germline V CDR1 and CDR2: SGHDT, YYEEEE. V shed 2 bases, J shed 10 bases, and the junction held 10 bases outside the gene matches. On this clone itself: Its antigen is unidentified.

The specimen was PBMCs. The J gene is TRBJ2-1, the V gene TRBV5-6; 12 nucleotides align to TRBD2. The source is a woman in her forties in good health and CMV-seronegative. CDR3: CASSFWTSGAPGEQFF. The CDR3 coding sequence is TGTGCCAGCAGCTTCTGGACTAGCGGGGCCCCAGGGGAGCAGTTCTTC. The whole variable domain, remainder taken from reference TRBV5-6 and TRBJ2-1, is DAGVTQSPTHLIKTRGQQVTLRCSPKSGHDTVSWYQQALGQGPQFIFQYYEEEERQRGNFPDRFSGHQFPNYSSELNVNALLLGDSALYLCASSFWTSGAPGEQFFGPGTRLTVL.